This T cell receptor (beta chain) is from a study of cytomegalovirus exposure and HLA in healthy donors. Looking at the study overall: Roughly 180 million T cells yielded 100 million or so unique TCR beta sequences in earlier analysis. The study's findings and limits: Cytomegalovirus association was assigned to about 180 TCR beta chains.

The PCR was carried out with 60 Vbeta primers and 13 Jbeta primers. The repertoire was sequenced with immunoSEQ multiplex PCR; TCRdb's copy has only in-frame clones and lacks some. The sample includes some 91,000 clones, 65% to 85% of them seen just once. Germline V lookup: CDR1 SGHRS, CDR2 YFSETQ. V dropped 2 bases and J dropped 5; count of bases not matched to a gene: 5. The CDR3 contains 14 residues. Donors were nominally healthy when sampled, though unrecorded immune exposures were likely. With respect to this clone: Antigen specificity is unknown.

The sequencing input was PBMCs. The TCR originated in a man in his forties in good health and CMV-seronegative. The V call is TRBV5-1, the J call TRBJ2-5; 8 positions match TRBD1. CDR3 coding DNA: TGCGCCAGCAGCTTTAGGACAGGGATGGAGACCCAGTACTTC. Encoded protein: CASSFRTGMETQYF.